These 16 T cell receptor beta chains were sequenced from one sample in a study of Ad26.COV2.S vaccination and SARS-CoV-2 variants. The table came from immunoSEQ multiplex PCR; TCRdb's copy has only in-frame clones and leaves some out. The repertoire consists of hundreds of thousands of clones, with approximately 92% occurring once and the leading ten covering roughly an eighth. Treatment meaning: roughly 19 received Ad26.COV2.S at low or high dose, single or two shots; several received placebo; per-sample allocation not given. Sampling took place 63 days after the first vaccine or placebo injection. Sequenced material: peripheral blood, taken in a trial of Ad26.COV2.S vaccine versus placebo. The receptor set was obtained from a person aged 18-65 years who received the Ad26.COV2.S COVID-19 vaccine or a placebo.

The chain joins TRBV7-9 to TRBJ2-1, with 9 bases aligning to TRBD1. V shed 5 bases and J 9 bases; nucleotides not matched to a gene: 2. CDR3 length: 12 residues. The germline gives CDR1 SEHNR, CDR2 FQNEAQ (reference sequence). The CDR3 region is CASSTTGGEQFF. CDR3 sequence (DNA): TGTGCCAGCAGCACGACAGGGGGTGAGCAGTTCTTC.

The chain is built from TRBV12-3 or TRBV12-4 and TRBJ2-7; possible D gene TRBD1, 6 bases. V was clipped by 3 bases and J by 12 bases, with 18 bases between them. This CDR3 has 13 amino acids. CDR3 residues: CASSFRQVSRRYF. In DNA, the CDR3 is TGTGCCAGCAGTTTCAGACAGGTTTCACGGAGGTACTTC.

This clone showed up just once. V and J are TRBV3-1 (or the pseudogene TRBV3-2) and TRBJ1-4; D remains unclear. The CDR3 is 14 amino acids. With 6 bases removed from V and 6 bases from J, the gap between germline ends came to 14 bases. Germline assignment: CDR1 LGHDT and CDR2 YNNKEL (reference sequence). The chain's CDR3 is CASSPSGLDEKLFF. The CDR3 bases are TGTGCCAGCAGTCCTTCGGGGTTGGATGAAAAACTGTTTTTT.

DNA for the CDR3: TGTGCCAGCAGCTTGTGGGTCGGGACAGGGCCCACCGGGGAGCTGTTTTTT. It codes for CASSLWVGTGPTGELFF. The chain combines TRBV5-6 with TRBJ2-2; the match to TRBD1 covers 9 bases. After removal of 1 base from V and 4 bases from J, the junction contained 8 bases not matched to a gene. The V gene's germline CDR1 is SGHDT and CDR2 YYEEEE. CDR3 length: 17 residues.

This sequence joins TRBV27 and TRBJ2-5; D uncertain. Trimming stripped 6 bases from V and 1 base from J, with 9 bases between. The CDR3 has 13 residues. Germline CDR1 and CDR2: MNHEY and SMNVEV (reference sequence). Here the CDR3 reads CASSRIRQETQYF. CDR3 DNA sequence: TGTGCCAGCAGCCGCATCCGCCAAGAGACCCAGTACTTC.

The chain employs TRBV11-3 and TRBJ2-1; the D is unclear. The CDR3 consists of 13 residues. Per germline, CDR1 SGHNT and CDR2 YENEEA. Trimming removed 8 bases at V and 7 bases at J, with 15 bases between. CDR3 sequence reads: CASSRGAANEQFF. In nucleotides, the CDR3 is TGTGCCAGCTCCCGAGGTGCGGCGAATGAGCAGTTCTTC.

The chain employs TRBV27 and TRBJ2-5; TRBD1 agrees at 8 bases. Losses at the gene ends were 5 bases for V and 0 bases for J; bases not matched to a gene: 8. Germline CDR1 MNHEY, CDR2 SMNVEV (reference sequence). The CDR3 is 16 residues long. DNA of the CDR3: TGTGCCAGCAGTCCTTGGCAGGGGGCGTACCAAGAGACCCAGTACTTC. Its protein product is CASSPWQGAYQETQYF.

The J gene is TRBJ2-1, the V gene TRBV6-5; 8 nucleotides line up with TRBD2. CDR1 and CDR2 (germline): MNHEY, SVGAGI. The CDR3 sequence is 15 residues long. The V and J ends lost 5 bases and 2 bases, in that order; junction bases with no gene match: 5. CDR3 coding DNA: TGTGCCAGCAGTCCCGATAGCGGGGCCTACAATGAGCAGTTCTTC. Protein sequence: CASSPDSGAYNEQFF.

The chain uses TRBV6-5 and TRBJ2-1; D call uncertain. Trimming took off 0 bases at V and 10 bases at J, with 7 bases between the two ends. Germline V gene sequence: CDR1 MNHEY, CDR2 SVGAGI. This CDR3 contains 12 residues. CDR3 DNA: TGTGCCAGCAGTTACTCGATAGGGGAGCAGTTCTTC. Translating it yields CASSYSIGEQFF.

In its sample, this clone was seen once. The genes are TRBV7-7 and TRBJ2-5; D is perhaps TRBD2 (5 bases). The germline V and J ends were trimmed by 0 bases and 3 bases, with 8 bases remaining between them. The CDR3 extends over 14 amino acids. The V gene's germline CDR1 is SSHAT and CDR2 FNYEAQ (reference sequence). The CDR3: CASSLAFGEETQYF. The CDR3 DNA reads TGTGCCAGCAGCTTAGCGTTCGGGGAAGAGACCCAGTACTTC.

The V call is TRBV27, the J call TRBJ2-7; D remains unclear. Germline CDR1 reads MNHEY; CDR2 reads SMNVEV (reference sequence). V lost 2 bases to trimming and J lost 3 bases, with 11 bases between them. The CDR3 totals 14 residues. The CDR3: CASSLDGRNYEQYF. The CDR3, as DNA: TGTGCCAGCAGTTTAGATGGCAGAAACTACGAGCAGTACTTC.

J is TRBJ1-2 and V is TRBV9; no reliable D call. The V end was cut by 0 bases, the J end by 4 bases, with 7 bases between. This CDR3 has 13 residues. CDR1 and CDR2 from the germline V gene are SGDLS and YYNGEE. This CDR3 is CASSVGAGYGYTF. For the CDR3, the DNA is TGTGCCAGCAGCGTAGGGGCGGGCTATGGCTACACCTTC.

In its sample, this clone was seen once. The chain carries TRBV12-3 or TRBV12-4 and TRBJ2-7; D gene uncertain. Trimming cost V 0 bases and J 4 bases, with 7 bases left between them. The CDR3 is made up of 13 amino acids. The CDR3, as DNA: TGTGCCAGCAGTTTAGCCCAGGTGTACGAGCAGTACTTC. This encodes CASSLAQVYEQYF.

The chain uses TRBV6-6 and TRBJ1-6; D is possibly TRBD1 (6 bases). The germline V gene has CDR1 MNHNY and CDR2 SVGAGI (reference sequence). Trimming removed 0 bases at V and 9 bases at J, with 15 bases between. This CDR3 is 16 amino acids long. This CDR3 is CASSYSGAGEGSPLHF. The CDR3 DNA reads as TGTGCCAGCAGTTACTCTGGAGCAGGGGAGGGTTCACCCCTCCACTTT.

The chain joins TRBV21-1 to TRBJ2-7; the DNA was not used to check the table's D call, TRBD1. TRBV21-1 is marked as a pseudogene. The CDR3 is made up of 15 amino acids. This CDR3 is CASSKSDRVVSEQYF. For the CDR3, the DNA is TGTGCCAGCAGCAAAAGTGACAGGGTTGTCTCCGAGCAGTACTTC.

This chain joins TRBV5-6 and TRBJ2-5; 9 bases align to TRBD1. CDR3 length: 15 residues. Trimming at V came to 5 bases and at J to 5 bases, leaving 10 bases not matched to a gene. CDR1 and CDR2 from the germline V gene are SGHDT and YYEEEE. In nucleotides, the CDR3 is TGTGCCAGCAGACCAGGACAGGGGTGGTTGGAGACCCAGTACTTC. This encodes CASRPGQGWLETQYF.